The clone carrying this TCR beta chain was seen more than once but under ten times. The V gene's germline CDR1 is LNHDA and CDR2 SQIVND (reference sequence). V lost 3 bases to trimming and J lost 4 bases, with 10 bases between them. CDR3 length equals 14 residues. Produced via immunoSEQ multiplex PCR; TCRdb's table is partial and in-frame only. The sample includes some 17,000 clones, around two thirds of them seen just once. The data were obtained in a study of PD-1 blockade in classical Hodgkin lymphoma. Study-level information: Treatment was intravenous nivolumab, 3 mg/kg every 2 weeks, until progression.

Stated time point: cycle 4 day 1 (C4D1), after 5 to 7 weeks of nivolumab. Every patient relapsed after autologous stem cell transplantation, and brentuximab vedotin exposure varied. Best responses were complete response, partial response or progressive disease. Source: peripheral blood mononuclear cells (PBMCs), taken before the fourth cycle of nivolumab. This sequence originates from a human donor with classical Hodgkin lymphoma. The chain combines TRBV19 with TRBJ2-1; D gene unclear. As DNA, the CDR3 is TGTGCCAGTAGTATCCAGAGAAGATACAATGAGCAGTTCTTC. Its protein product is CASSIQRRYNEQFF.